A single T cell receptor (beta chain) is shown here with its context. Its antigen is not known. Researchers used two-round multiplex PCR to amplify TCR beta CDR3 starting from genomic DNA. Every TRBV and TRBJ gene had its own specific primer in first-round PCR. TCRdb analysed the multiplex PCR reads with MiXCR anew, one entry per CDR3 protein. The table shows fewer than 35,000 distinct CDR3 sequences, with approximately 51% occurring only once. The data derive from a study of prognosis after radiotherapy for stage I lung cancer. Overall study: In a few patients, distant metastases developed after radiotherapy (median approximately 7 months), whereas more than 13 patients showed no significant progression. Points from the study as a whole: A determination of whether the expanded TCR clones were tumor-specific was not made.

The sequence came from a donor over 45 with non-small cell lung cancer. The sample here was PBMCs, taken before or after stereotactic body radiation therapy (not recorded which).

CDR3 loop: CASSETLRADLTWEQYF. CDR3 nucleotide sequence: TGTGCCAGCAGTGAAACTTTACGGGCTGACCTCACTTGGGAGCAGTACTTC. This chain joins TRBV6-1 and TRBJ2-7; D gene ambiguous. The V end was cut by 2 bases, the J end by 7 bases, with 24 bases between. This CDR3 region has 17 residues. Germline V gene data show CDR1 as MNHNS and CDR2 as SASEGT.